A selection of T cell receptor beta chains follows, all from one sample in a study of blood T cell repertoires in COVID-19. Only in-frame clones appear in the TCRdb table, and some are missing; sequencing was by immunoSEQ multiplex PCR. The sample yields roughly 220,000 clones, approximately 80% seen once. Sequenced sample: peripheral blood. The receptors derive from a woman aged 80 or over with COVID-19, enrolled during active disease. Both conserved end residues are part of each CDR3. D genes are given only for firm matches. A clone size is listed for some rows: how often the clone was seen (once, few, many), or a class if it is expanded.

j_gene | v_gene | d_gene | abundance | CDR3aa | CDR3nt
TRBJ1-1 | TRBV10-3 | . | . | CAISSEVTEAFF | TGTGCCATCAGTTCAGAAGTGACTGAAGCTTTCTTT
TRBJ2-4 | TRBV5-1 | . | . | CASSFNRDVNIQYF | TGCGCCAGCAGCTTCAACCGGGATGTAAACATTCAGTACTTC
TRBJ1-1 | TRBV28 | . | . | CASSLLGGRGLTEAFF | TGTGCCAGCAGTTTATTAGGAGGAAGAGGGCTCACTGAAGCTTTCTTT
TRBJ1-5 | TRBV2 | . | . | CASSEWGLNQPQHF | TGTGCCAGCAGTGAATGGGGACTGAATCAGCCCCAGCATTTT
TRBJ1-1 | TRBV5-1 | TRBD1 | . | CASSSTQGTNTEAFF | TGCGCCAGCAGCTCTACACAGGGGACGAACACTGAAGCTTTCTTT
TRBJ2-5 | TRBV18 | TRBD2 | once | CASSRNRASGEETQYF | TGTGCCAGCTCACGCAACCGGGCCAGCGGGGAAGAGACCCAGTACTTC
TRBJ2-5 | TRBV30 | TRBD2 | once | CAWSPKTSAPQETQYF | TGTGCCTGGAGTCCCAAGACTAGCGCCCCCCAAGAGACCCAGTACTTC
TRBJ2-1 | TRBV27 | TRBD2 | . | CASSSQPKTSVTYNEQFF | TGTGCCAGCAGTTCCCAACCCAAGACTAGCGTCACCTACAATGAGCAGTTCTTC
TRBJ2-3 | TRBV18 | TRBD1 | few | CASSSGTGTDTQYF | TGTGCCAGCTCATCCGGGACAGGGACAGATACGCAGTATTTT
TRBJ2-3 | TRBV5-1 | . | . | CASSLDSVDTQYF | TGCGCCAGCAGCTTGGATTCGGTAGATACGCAGTATTTT
TRBJ1-6 | TRBV3-1/TRBV3-2 | . | . | CASSQDGFDSPLHF | TGTGCCAGCAGCCAAGACGGGTTCGATTCACCCCTCCACTTT
TRBJ2-2 | TRBV9 | TRBD2 | . | CASSVASGGPGAGELFF | TGTGCCAGCAGCGTGGCTAGCGGGGGGCCCGGGGCCGGGGAGCTGTTTTTT
TRBJ1-5 | TRBV5-8 | TRBD1 | . | CASSLNRGYSNQPQHF | TGTGCCAGCAGCTTGAACAGGGGTTATAGCAATCAGCCCCAGCATTTT
TRBJ2-5 | TRBV19 | . | . | CASSPWPDSFQETQYF | TGTGCCAGTAGCCCCTGGCCAGACAGCTTCCAAGAGACCCAGTACTTC
TRBJ2-1 | TRBV24-1 | . | . | CATSTFSNEQFF | TGTGCCACCAGTACTTTTAGCAATGAGCAGTTCTTC
TRBJ2-3 | TRBV12-3/TRBV12-4 | . | . | CASSLDRRDTQYF | TGTGCCAGCAGTTTAGACCGGAGAGATACGCAGTATTTT
TRBJ2-5 | TRBV2 | TRBD2 | . | CASSASGRTQYF | TGTGCCAGCAGTGCTAGCGGGAGGACCCAGTACTTC
TRBJ2-7 | TRBV10-3 | . | once | CAIRLTGGTYEQYF | TGTGCCATCAGGCTAACAGGAGGGACCTACGAGCAGTACTTC
TRBJ1-2 | TRBV4-1 | . | . | CASSQETDYYGYTF | TGCGCCAGCAGCCAGGAGACAGACTACTATGGCTACACCTTC
TRBJ1-4 | TRBV3-1/TRBV3-2 | . | once | CASSLDSREKLFF | TGTGCCAGCAGCCTGGACAGCCGGGAAAAACTGTTTTTT
TRBJ2-7 | TRBV5-1 | . | . | CASSLGGSASYEQYF | TGCGCCAGCAGCTTGGGAGGCTCCGCTTCCTACGAGCAGTACTTC
TRBJ1-2 | TRBV27 | . | . | CASRAGTNLNYGYTF | TGTGCCAGCCGTGCGGGTACTAACCTGAACTATGGCTACACCTTC
TRBJ2-7 | TRBV20-1 | . | . | CSGSGSYEQYF | TGCAGTGGATCCGGCTCCTACGAGCAGTACTTC
TRBJ2-5 | TRBV5-1 | TRBD1 | . | CASSPGQGWAQETQYF | TGCGCCAGCAGCCCGGGACAGGGATGGGCCCAAGAGACCCAGTACTTC
TRBJ1-5 | TRBV7-2 | . | . | CASSLTARGPNQPQHF | TGTGCCAGCAGCTTAACAGCCCGTGGGCCCAATCAGCCCCAGCATTTT